This TCR beta chain was recovered during a study of T cells expressing NK-cell markers. Study background: It was sorted CD3+CD56-NKG2C+, CD3+CD56+NKG2C- and CD3+CD56+NKG2C+ T cells that provided the TCR beta repertoires.

On this clonotype itself: Its antigen is not known.

The CDR3 extends over 14 amino acids. In germline, CDR1 is MNHNS, CDR2 SASEGT. Study results and limitations: Dominant NKG2C+ clonotypes accounted for roughly 1.0-8% of CD8+ T cells in six donors.

5'RACE template switching with UMIs produced the TCR beta cDNA. Using the 5' RACE reads, TCRdb records one entry per CDR3 protein without DNA. This listing includes 350,000 to 450,000 distinct CDR3 sequences. The sample was blood T cells: a sorted CD56 or NKG2C T cell subset, CD4+ or CD8+ T cells, or bulk PBMC T cells (not recorded which). The receptor comes from a man aged 18 to 70 in good health. This chain uses TRBV6-1 with TRBJ2-3. This chain's CDR3 is CASSELPATDTQYF.